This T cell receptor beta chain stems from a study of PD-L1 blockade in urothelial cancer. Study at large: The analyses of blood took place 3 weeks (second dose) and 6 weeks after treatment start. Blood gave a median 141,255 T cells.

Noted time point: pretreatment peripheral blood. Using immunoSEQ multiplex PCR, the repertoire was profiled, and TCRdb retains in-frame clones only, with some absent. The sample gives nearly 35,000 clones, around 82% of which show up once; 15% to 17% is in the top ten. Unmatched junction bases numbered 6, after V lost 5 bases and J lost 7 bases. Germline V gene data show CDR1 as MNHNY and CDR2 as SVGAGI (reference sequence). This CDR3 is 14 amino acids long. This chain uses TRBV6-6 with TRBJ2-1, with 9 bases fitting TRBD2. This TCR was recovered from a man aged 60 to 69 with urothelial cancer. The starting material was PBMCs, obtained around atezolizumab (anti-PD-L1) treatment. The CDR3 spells CASSLSGSSNEQFF. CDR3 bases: TGTGCCAGCAGTCTTAGCGGGAGTAGTAATGAGCAGTTCTTC.